This T cell receptor (beta chain) was obtained from a study of blood T cell repertoires in COVID-19 (dated by TCRdb to 2018 to 2020). Looking at the study overall: The collaborator samples originated in the United States, Italy and Spain and spanned the acute and convalescent phases of COVID-19. The sample metadata nearly always contained a de-identified subject ID, COVID-19 status, age in years and sex. A freely available public database, intended as a resource for researchers studying the immune response to SARS-CoV-2, is where the repertoires were released. The prospective study material was composed of cDNA or gDNA derived from T cells, B-cell-depleted T cells, or PBMCs. The samples were drawn from two sources: the first 160 participants of the ongoing ImmuneRACE study, and fewer than 1,500 subjects contributed by 6 global collaborators. Where HLA class I and class II types were available, the types were taken from metadata supplied by the sample provider, not from assay-based typing. Deeply sampled blood TCRbeta repertoires from subjects exposed to, actively infected with, or recovered from COVID-19 were included in the dataset. Overall study outcomes, separate from this receptor: The quantity of clinical and demographic metadata differed by source and by participant and was supplied without curation.

Worth noting for this clone: Its antigen is unknown. Base qualities are not at hand, and no much larger clone is one base apart.

The collaborating institutions used their own protocols to collect whole blood in K2EDTA tubes. Collaborator samples were shipped for TCRbeta analysis as frozen whole blood, isolated PBMCs, or DNA extracted from either sample type. TCRbeta CDR3 regions were amplified from genomic DNA using the immunoSEQ Assay, a bias-controlled multiplex PCR. In the original analysis: Within the assay, amplification of reference gene primers was used to estimate how many nucleated cells each sample contained. Sequence reads were collapsed and filtered to measure the absolute abundance of every unique TCRbeta CDR3 rearrangement. Productive Simpson clonality was computed per sample as the square root of Simpson's diversity index over productive rearrangements. The clones in this table, taken by TCRdb from immuneACCESS, are in-frame only. Not every clone is retained; where verified, under half of the shortfall comes from an unresolved V gene, and the cause of the rest is unknown. V and J calls plus clone size are reproduced from that table; the DNA served to infer D and trimming. Recorded for this sample are roughly 34,000 clones; 88% of them occurred a single time. The ten largest clones take up about 5% of the sample.

This TCR was sampled from a woman aged 70-85 years with active COVID-19. Sequencing was done on a sample of peripheral blood.

The CDR3 reads as follows: CASSLRRGFSGANVLTF. In nucleotides, the sequence is TGTGCCAGCAGTTTACGCCGGGGTTTCTCTGGGGCCAACGTCCTGACTTTC. The receptor chain draws on TRBV27 and TRBJ2-6; D gene: possibly TRBD2, on 5 matching bases. V sheds 2 bases and J sheds 0 bases, leaving 11 bases between their ends. As encoded in the germline V gene (reference sequence), CDR1 is MNHEY while CDR2 is SMNVEV. The CDR3 runs 17 amino acids, cysteine and phenylalanine included. This entry keeps only the CDR3 DNA: 51 bases, framed from base 1. Supplemented by the reference TRBV27 and TRBJ2-6 proteins around the CDR3, the complete variable domain is EAQVTQNPRYLITVTGKKLTVTCSQNMNHEYMSWYRQDPGLGLRQIYYSMNVEVTDKGDVPEGYKVSRKEKRNFPLILESPSPNQTSLYFCASSLRRGFSGANVLTFGAGSRLTVL.